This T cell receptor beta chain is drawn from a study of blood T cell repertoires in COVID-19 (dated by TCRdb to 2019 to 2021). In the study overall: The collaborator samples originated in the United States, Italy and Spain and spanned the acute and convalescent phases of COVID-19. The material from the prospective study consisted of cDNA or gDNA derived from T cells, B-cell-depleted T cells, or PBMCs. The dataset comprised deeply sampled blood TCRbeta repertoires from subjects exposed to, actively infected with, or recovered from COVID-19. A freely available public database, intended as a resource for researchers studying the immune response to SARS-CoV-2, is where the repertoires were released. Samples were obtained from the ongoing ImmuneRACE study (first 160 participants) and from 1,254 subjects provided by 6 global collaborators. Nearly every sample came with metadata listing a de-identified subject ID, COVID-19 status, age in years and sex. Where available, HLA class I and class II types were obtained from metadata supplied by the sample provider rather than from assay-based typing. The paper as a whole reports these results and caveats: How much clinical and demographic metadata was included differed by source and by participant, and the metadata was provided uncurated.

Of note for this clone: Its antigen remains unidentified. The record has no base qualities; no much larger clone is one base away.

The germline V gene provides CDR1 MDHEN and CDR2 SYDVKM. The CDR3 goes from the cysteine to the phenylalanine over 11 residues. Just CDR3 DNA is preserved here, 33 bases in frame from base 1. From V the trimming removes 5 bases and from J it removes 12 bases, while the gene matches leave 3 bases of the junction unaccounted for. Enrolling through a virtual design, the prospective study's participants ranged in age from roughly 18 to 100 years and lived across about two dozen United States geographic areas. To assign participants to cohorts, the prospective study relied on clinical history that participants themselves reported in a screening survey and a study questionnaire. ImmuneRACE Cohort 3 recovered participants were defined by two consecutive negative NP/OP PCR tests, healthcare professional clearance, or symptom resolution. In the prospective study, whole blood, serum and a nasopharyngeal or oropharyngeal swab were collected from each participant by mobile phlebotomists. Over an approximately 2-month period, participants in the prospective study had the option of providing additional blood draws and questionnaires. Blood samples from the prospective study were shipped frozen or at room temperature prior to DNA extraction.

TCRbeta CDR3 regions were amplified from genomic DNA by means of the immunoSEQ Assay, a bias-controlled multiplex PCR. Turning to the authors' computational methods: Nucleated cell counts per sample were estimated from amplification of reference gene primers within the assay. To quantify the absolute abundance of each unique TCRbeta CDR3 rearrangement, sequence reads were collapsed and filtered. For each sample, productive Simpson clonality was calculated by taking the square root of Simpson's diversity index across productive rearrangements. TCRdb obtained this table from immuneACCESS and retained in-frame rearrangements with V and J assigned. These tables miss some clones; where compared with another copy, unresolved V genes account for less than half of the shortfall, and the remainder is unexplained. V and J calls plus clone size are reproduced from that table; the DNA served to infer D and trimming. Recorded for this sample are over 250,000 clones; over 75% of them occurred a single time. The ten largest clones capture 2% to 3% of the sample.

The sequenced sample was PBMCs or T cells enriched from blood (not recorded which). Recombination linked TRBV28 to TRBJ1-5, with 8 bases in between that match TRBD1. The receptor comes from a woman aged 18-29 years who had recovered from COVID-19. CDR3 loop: CASSPTGDQHF. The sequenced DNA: TGTGCCAGCAGTCCGACAGGGGACCAGCATTTT.